This entry concerns a single T cell receptor (beta chain). Germline V gene sequence: CDR1 WSHSY, CDR2 SAAADI. V shed 0 bases and J shed 2 bases, with 11 bases lying between them. The CDR3 is 15 residues long. The data derive from a study of blood T cell repertoires in COVID-19. Only in-frame clones appear in the TCRdb table, and some are missing; sequencing was by immunoSEQ multiplex PCR. The table lists about 400,000 clones, around 90% of them singletons, with around 2.1% in the top ten. The chain is built from TRBV10-2 and TRBJ2-7; D remains unclear. Sequencing input: PBMCs or T cells enriched from blood (not recorded which). This receptor was taken from a middle-aged woman with acute COVID-19. The CDR3 DNA sequence: TGCGCCAGCAGTGAGTCACATCGCAGGCCCTACGAGCAGTACTTC. Translating it yields CASSESHRRPYEQYF.